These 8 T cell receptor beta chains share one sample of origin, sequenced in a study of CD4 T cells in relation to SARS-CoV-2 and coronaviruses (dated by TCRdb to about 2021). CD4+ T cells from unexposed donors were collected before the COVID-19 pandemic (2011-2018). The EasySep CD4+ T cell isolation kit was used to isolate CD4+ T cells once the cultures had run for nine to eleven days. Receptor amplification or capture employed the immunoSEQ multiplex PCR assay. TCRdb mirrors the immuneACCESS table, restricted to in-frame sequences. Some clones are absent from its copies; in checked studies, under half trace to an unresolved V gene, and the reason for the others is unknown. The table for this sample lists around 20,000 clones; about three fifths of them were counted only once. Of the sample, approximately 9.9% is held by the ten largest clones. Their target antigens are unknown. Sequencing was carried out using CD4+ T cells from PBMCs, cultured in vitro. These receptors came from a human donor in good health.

The chain's CDR3 is CASRRGQGATINYNEQFF. CDR3 coding DNA: TGTGCCAGCAGAAGGGGACAGGGGGCTACTATCAACTACAATGAGCAGTTCTTC. The rearrangement uses TRBV2 and TRBJ2-1; 12 positions agree with TRBD1. This CDR3 region has 18 residues. Germline values: CDR1 SNHLY, CDR2 FYNNEI. V gave up 6 bases and J gave up 3 bases; unmatched junction bases: 12.

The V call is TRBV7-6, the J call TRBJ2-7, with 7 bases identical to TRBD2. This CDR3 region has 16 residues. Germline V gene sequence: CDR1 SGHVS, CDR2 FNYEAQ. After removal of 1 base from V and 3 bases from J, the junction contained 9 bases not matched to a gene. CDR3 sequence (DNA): TGTGCCAGCAGCTTAGGAGTTGGCGGGAGTGTCTACGAGCAGTACTTC. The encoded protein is CASSLGVGGSVYEQYF.

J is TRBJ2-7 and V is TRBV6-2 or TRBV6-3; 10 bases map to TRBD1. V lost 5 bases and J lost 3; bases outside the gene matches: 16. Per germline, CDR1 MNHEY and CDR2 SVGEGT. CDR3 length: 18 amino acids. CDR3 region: CASSDGGGQGRGIYEQYF. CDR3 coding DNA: TGTGCCAGCAGTGACGGCGGGGGACAGGGGAGAGGGATCTACGAGCAGTACTTC.

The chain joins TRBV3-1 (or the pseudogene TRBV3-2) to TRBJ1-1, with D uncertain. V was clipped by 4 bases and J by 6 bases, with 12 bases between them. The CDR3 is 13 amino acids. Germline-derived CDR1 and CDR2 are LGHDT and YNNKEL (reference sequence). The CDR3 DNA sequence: TGTGCCAGCAGCCTGGGTGGGGTTTCTGAAGCTTTCTTT. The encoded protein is CASSLGGVSEAFF.

In DNA form, the CDR3 reads TGTGCCAGCAGCCGTGGGGACAGGGGCCCCCAAGAGACCCAGTACTTC. It translates to CASSRGDRGPQETQYF. The chain uses TRBV2 and TRBJ2-5, with 10 bases aligning to TRBD1. V gave up 6 bases and J gave up 1 base; unmatched junction bases: 8. This CDR3 region has 16 residues. Per germline, CDR1 SNHLY and CDR2 FYNNEI.

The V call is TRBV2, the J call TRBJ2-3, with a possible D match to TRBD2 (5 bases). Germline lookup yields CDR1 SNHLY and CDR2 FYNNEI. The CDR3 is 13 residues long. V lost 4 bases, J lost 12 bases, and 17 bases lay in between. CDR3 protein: CASSADYPLGQYF. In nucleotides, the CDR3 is TGTGCCAGCAGTGCAGACTACCCTCTAGGCCAGTATTTT.

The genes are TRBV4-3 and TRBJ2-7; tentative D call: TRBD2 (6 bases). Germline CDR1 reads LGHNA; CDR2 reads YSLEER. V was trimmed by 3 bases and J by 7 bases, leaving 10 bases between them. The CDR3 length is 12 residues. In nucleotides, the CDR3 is TGCGCCAGCAGCCACACCCGGGGGGAGCAGTACTTC. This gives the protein CASSHTRGEQYF.

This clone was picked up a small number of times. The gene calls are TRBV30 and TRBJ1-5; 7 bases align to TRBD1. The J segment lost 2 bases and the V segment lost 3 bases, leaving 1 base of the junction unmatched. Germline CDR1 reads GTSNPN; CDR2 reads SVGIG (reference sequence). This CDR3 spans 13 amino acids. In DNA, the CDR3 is TGTGCCTGGAGCGGACAGGGCAATCAGCCCCAGCATTTT. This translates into CAWSGQGNQPQHF.